This T cell receptor beta chain was retrieved from a study of response to subunit inactivated influenza vaccine. This CDR3 spans 14 amino acids. Trimming stripped 3 bases from V and 5 bases from J, with 13 bases between. Germline CDR1 is LGHDT and CDR2 is YNNKEL (reference sequence). Each CDR3 protein gets one entry after TCRdb re-called the RT-PCR reads with MiXCR. This sample has roughly 170,000 distinct CDR3 sequences; approximately 8.7% occur once, and the top ten carry roughly a tenth. Ten or more counts support this clonotype. This receptor was obtained from a man in his fifties or sixties who received an inactivated influenza vaccine. J is TRBJ2-5 and V is TRBV3-1, with D perhaps matching TRBD1 or TRBD2 (6 bases each). Sequencing used non-naive T cells sorted from PBMCs, obtained on the day of vaccination. The CDR3 nucleotides are TGTGCCAGCAGCCATTGGGGGGCAGGGGAGACCCAGTACTTC. Residues: CASSHWGAGETQYF.